These 2 T cell receptor beta chains came from one sample sequenced in a study of TIL therapy for anti-PD-1-resistant metastatic lung cancer. Regarding time point: pre-treatment sample, taken before nivolumab and TIL therapy. Sequencing used immunoSEQ v3. TCRdb's copy holds only in-frame clones and misses some; the assay was immunoSEQ multiplex PCR. Of fewer than 60,000 clones in the sample, 65% to 90% were seen once. Sequences were derived from blood, sampled at baseline. Receptor source: a person aged 25 to 85 with non-small cell lung cancer.

This rearrangement joins TRBV11-3 to TRBJ2-2; weak D call: TRBD2 (6 bases). This CDR3 is 16 amino acids long. Germline CDR1 SGHNT, CDR2 YENEEA. V dropped 0 bases and J dropped 5 bases, with 13 bases sitting between them. The CDR3 is CASSLDRRRETGELFF. The CDR3 DNA sequence: TGTGCCAGCAGCTTAGATCGGCGGCGGGAAACCGGGGAGCTGTTTTTT.

Worth noting for this clone: At one boundary the junction diverges from the germline segment, which might be a read error. The CDR3 nucleotides are TGTGCCAGCAGCTTAACACAGGCCGGCTGGGGCACCGGGAAGCTGTTTTTT. Amino acids: CASSLTQAGWGTGKLFF. The V call is TRBV5-6, the J call TRBJ2-2; D is possibly TRBD1 or TRBD2 (5 bases each). Germline loops: CDR1 SGHDT, CDR2 YYEEEE. This CDR3 is 17 amino acids long.